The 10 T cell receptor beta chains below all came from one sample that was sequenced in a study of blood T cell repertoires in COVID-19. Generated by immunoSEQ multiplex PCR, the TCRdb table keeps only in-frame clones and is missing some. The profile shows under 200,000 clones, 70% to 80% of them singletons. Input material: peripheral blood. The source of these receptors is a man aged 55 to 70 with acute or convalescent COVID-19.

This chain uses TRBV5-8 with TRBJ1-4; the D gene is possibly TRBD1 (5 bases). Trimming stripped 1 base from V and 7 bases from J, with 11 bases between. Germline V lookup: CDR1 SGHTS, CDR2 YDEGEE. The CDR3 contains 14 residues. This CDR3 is CASSLYQGGEKLFF. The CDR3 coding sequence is TGTGCCAGCAGCTTGTACCAGGGAGGTGAAAAACTGTTTTTT.

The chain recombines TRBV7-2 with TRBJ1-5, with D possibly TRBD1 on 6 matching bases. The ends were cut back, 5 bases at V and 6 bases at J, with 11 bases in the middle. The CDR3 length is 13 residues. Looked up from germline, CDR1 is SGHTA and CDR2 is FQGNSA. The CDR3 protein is CASSNRVAQPQHF. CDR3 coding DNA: TGTGCCAGCAGCAACAGGGTAGCTCAGCCCCAGCATTTT.

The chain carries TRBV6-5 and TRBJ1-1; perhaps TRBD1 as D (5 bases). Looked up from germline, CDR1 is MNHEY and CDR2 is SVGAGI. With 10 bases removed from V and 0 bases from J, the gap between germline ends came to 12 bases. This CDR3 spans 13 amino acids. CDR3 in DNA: TGTGCCACCTGGGGGGGGATGAACACTGAAGCTTTCTTT. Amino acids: CATWGGMNTEAFF.

CDR3 loop: CASSTYYNEQFF. The CDR3 nucleotides are TGTGCCAGCAGCACCTATTACAATGAGCAGTTCTTC. The chain joins TRBV5-6 to TRBJ2-1; D is undetermined. CDR3 length equals 12 residues. The V gene's germline CDR1 is SGHDT and CDR2 YYEEEE. V was trimmed by 4 bases and J by 4 bases, leaving 6 bases between them.

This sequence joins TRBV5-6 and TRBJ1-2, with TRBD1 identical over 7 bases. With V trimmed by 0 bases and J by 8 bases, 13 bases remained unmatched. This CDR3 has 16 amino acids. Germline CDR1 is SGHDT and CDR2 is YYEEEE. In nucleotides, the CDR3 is TGTGCCAGCAGCTTGGGTTACGGACAGGCAACCTACGGCTACACCTTC. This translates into CASSLGYGQATYGYTF.

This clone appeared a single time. CDR3 nucleotides: TGCGCCAGCAGCTCCCTTGACAGATCCACCGGGGAGCTGTTTTTT. Protein product: CASSSLDRSTGELFF. The genes are TRBV5-1 and TRBJ2-2; the D gene is possibly TRBD1 (5 bases). V lost 3 bases, J lost 4 bases, and 13 bases lay in between. The germline gives CDR1 SGHRS, CDR2 YFSETQ. The CDR3 contains 15 residues.

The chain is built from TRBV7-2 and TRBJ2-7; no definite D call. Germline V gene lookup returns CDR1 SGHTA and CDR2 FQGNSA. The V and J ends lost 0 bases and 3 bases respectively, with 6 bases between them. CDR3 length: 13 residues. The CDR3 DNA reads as TGTGCCAGCAGCTTAGCCAGGTACTACGAGCAGTACTTC. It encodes CASSLARYYEQYF.

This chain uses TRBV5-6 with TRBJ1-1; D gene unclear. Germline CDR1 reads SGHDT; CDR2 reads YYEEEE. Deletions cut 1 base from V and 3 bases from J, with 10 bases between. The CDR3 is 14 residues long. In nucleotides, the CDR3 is TGTGCCAGCAGCTTGAGGAGGACGGACACTGAAGCTTTCTTT. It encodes CASSLRRTDTEAFF.

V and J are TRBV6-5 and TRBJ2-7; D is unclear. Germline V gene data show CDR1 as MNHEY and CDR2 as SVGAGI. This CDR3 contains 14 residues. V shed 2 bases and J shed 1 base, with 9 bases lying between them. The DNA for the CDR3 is TGTGCCAGCAGTTACGGGCAGGTTTCCTACGAGCAGTACTTC. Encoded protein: CASSYGQVSYEQYF.

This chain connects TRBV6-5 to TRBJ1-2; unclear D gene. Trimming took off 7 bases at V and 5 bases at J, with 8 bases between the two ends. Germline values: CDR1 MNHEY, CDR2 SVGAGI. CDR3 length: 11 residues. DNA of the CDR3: TGTGCCAGCACGGGAATTTATGGCTACACCTTC. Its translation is CASTGIYGYTF.